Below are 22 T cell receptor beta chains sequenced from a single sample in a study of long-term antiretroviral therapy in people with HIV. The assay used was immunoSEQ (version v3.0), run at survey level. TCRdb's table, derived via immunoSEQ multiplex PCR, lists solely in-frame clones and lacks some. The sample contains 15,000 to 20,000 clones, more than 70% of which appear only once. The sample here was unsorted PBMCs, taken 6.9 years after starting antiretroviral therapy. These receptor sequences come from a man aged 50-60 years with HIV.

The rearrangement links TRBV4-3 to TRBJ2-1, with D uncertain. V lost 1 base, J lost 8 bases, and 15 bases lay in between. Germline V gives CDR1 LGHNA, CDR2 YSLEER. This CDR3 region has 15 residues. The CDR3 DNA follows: TGCGCCAGCAGCCAAGCTGCGGCTTCAAGGGATGAGCAGTTCTTC. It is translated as CASSQAAASRDEQFF.

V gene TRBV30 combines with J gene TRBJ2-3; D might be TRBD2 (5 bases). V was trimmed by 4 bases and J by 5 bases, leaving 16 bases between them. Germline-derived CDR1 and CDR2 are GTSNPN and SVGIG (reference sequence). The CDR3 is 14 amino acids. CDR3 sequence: CAWTEGAGEDTQYF. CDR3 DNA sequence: TGTGCCTGGACTGAGGGCGCGGGCGAAGATACGCAGTATTTT.

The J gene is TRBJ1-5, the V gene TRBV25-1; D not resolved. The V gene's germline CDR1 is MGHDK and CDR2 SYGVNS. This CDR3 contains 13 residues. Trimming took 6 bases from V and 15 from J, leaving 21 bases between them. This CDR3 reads CASSDALGISSHF. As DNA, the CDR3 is TGTGCCAGCAGCGATGCTCTGGGAATTAGCTCGCATTTT.

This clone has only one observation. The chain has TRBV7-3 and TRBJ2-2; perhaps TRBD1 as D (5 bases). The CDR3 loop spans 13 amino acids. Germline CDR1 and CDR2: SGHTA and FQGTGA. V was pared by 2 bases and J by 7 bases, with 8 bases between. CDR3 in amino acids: CASSLQGNGELFF. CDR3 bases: TGTGCCAGCAGCTTACAGGGAAACGGGGAGCTGTTTTTT.

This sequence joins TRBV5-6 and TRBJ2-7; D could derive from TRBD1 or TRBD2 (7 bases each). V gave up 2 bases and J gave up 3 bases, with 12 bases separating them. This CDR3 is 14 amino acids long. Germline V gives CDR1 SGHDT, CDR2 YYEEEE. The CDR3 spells CASSFQGGHYEQYF. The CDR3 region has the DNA TGTGCCAGCAGCTTCCAGGGGGGGCACTACGAGCAGTACTTC.

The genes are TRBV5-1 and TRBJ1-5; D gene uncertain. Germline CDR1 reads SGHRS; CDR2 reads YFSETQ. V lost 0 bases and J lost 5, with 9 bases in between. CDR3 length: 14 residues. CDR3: CASSLGGGDQPQHF. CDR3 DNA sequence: TGCGCCAGCAGCTTGGGAGGTGGCGATCAGCCCCAGCATTTT.

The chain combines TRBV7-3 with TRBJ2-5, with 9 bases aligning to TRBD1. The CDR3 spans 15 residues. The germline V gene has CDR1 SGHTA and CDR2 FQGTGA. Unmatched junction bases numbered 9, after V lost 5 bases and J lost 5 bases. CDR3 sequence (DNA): TGTGCCAGCAGCACGACAGGGGGAACGGGGGAGACCCAGTACTTC. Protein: CASSTTGGTGETQYF. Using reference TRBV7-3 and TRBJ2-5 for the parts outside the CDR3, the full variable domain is GAGVSQTPSNKVTEKGKYVELRCDPISGHTALYWYRQSLGQGPEFLIYFQGTGAADDSGLPNDRFFAVRPEGSVSTLKIQRTERGDSAVYLCASSTTGGTGETQYFGPGTRLLVL.

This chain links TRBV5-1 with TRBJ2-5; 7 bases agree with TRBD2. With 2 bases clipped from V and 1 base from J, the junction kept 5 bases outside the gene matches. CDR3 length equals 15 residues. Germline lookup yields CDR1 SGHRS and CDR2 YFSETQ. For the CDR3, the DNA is TGCGCCAGCAGCTTTGGCGGGAGTTCCCAAGAGACCCAGTACTTC. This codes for CASSFGGSSQETQYF.

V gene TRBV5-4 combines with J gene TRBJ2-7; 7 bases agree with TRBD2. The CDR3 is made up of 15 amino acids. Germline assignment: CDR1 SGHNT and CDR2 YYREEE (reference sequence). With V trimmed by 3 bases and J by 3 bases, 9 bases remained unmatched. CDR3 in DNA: TGTGCCAGCAGCTCGCCACTGGCGGGAGACTACGAGCAGTACTTC. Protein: CASSSPLAGDYEQYF.

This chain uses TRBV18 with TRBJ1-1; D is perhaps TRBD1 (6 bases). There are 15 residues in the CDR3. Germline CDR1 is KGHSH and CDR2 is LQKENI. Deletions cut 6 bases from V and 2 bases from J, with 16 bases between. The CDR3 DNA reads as TGTGCCAGCTCTGGACAGCCCGCTTATAACACTGAAGCTTTCTTT. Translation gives CASSGQPAYNTEAFF.

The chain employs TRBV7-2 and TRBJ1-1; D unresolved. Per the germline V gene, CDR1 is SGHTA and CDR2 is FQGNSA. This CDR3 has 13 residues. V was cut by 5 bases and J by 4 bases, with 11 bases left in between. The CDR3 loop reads CASSKDRATEAFF. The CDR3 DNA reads TGTGCCAGCAGCAAAGACCGGGCCACTGAAGCTTTCTTT.

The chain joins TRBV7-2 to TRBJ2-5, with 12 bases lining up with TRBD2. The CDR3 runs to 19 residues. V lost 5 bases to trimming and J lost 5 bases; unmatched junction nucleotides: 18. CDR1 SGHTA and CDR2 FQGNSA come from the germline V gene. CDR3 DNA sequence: TGTGCCAGCAGCGAAGGACTAGCGGGGCCAAGAGGGCAGGGCGAGACCCAGTACTTC. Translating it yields CASSEGLAGPRGQGETQYF.

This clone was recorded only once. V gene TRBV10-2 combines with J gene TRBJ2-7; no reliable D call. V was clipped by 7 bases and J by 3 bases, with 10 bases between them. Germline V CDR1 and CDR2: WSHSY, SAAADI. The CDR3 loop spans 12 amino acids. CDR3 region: CASMGRRYEQYF. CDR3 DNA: TGCGCCAGCATGGGCCGCCGCTACGAGCAGTACTTC.

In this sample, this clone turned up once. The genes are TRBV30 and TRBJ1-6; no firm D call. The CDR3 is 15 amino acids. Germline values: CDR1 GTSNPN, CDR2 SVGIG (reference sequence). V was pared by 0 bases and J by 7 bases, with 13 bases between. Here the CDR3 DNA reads TGTGCCTGGAGTGTACAACGGGGTGGCAATTCACCCCTCCACTTT. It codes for CAWSVQRGGNSPLHF.

The CDR3 DNA sequence: TGCGCCAGCAGCGCACTAGCGGGACGATACGAGCAGTACTTC. As protein: CASSALAGRYEQYF. The chain recombines TRBV5-1 with TRBJ2-7, with 10 positions matching TRBD2. The V gene end was trimmed by 4 bases and the J gene end by 4 bases; junction bases not matched to a gene: 5. The germline gives CDR1 SGHRS, CDR2 YFSETQ. CDR3 length: 14 amino acids. Together with reference TRBV5-1 and TRBJ2-7, the CDR3 gives the full variable domain: KAGVTQTPRYLIKTRGQQVTLSCSPISGHRSVSWYQQTPGQGLQFLFEYFSETQRNKGNFPGRFSGRQFSNSRSEMNVSTLELGDSALYLCASSALAGRYEQYFGPGTRLTVT.

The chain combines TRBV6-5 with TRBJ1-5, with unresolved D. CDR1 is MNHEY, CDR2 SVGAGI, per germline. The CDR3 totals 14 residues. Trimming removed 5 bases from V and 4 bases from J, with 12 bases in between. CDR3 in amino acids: CASSMHSANQPQHF. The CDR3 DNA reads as TGTGCCAGCAGTATGCACAGTGCGAATCAGCCCCAGCATTTT.

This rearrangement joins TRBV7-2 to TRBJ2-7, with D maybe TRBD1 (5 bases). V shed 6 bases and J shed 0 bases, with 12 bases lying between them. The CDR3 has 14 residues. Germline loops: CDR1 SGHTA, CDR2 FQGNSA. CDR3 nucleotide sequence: TGTGCCAGCAGTCAAGGGGTCTTCTCCTACGAGCAGTACTTC. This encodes CASSQGVFSYEQYF.

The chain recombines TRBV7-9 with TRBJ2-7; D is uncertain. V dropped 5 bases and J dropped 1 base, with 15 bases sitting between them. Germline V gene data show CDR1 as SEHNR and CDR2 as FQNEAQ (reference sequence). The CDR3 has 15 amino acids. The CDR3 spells CASSPAAARSYEQYF. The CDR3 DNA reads TGTGCCAGCAGCCCCGCGGCAGCAAGGTCCTACGAGCAGTACTTC.

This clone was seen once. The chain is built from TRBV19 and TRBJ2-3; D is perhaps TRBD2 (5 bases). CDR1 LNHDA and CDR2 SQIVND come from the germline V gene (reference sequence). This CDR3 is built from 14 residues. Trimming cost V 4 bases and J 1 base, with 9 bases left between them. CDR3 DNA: TGTGCCAGTAGTAGTGGGAGCGGCACAGATACGCAGTATTTT. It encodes CASSSGSGTDTQYF.

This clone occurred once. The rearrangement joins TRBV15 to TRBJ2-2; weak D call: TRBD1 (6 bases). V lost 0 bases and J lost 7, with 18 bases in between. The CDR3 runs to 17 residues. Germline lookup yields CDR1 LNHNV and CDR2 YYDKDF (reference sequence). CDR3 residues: CATSRDLQGLEVGELFF. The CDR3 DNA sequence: TGTGCCACCAGCAGAGATCTCCAGGGGCTCGAGGTCGGGGAGCTGTTTTTT.

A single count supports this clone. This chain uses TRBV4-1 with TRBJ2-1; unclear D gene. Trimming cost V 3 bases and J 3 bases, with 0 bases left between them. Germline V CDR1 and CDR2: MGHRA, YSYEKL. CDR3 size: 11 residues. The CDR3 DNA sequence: TGCGCCAGCAGCCACTACAATGAGCAGTTCTTC. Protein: CASSHYNEQFF.

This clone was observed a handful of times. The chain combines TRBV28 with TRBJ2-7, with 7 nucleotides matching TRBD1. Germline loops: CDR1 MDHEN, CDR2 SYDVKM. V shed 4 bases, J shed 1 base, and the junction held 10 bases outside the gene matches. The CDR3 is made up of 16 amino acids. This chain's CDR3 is CASSSPGQQLSYEQYF. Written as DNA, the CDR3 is TGTGCCAGCAGTTCCCCGGGACAGCAACTTTCCTACGAGCAGTACTTC.